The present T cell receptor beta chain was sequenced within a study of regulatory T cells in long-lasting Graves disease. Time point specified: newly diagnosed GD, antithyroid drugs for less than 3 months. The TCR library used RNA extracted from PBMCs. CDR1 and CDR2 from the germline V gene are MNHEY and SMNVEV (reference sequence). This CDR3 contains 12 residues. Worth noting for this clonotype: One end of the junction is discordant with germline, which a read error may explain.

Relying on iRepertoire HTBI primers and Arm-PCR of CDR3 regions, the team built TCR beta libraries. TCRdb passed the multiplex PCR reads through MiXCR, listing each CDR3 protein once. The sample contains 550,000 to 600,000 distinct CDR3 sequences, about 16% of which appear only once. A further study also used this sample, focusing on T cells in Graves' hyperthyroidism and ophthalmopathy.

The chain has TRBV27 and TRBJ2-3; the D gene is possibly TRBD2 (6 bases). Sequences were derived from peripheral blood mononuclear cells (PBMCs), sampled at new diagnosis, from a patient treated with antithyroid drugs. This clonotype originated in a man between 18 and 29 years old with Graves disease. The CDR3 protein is CASSRRGVPPLF. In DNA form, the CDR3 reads TGTGCCAGCAGCCGGCGCGGGGTACCACCGTTATTT.